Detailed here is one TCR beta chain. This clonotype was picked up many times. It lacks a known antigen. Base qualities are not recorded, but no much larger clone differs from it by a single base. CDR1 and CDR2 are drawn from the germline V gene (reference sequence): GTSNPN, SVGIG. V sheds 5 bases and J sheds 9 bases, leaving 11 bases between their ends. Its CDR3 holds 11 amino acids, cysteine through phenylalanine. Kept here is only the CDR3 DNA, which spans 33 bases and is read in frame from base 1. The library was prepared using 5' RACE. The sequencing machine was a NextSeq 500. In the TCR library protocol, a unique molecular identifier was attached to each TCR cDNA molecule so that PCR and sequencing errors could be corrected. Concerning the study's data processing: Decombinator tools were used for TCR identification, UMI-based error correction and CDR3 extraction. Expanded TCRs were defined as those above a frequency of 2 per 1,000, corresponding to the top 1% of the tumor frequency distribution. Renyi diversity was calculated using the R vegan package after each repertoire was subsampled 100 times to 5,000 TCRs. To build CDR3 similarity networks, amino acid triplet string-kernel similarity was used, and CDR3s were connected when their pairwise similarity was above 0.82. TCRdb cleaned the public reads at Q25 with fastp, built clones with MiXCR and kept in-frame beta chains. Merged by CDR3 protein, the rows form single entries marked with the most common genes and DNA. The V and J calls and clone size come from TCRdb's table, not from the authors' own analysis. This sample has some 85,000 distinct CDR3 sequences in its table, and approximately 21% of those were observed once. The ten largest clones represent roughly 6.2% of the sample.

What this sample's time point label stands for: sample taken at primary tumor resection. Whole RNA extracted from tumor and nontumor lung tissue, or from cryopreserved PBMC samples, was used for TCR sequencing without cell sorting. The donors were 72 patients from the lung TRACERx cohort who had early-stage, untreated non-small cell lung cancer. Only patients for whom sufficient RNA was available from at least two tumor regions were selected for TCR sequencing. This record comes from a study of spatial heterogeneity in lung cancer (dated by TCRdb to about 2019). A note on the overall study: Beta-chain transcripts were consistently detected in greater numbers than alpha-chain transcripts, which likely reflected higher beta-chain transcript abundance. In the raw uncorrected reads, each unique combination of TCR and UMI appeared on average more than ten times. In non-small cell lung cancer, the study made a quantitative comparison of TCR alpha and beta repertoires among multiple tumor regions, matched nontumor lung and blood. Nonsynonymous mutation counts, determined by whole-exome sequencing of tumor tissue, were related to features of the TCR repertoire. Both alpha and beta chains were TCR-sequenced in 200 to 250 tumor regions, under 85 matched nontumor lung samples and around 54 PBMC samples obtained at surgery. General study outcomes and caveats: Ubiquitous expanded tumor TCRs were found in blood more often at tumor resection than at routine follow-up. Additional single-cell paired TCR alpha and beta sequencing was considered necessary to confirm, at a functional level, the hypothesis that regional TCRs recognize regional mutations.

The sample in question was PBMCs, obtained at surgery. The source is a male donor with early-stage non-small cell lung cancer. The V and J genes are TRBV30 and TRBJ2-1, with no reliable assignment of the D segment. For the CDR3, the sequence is CAWSMGLEQFF. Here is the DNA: TGTGCCTGGTCGATGGGCCTTGAGCAGTTCTTC.